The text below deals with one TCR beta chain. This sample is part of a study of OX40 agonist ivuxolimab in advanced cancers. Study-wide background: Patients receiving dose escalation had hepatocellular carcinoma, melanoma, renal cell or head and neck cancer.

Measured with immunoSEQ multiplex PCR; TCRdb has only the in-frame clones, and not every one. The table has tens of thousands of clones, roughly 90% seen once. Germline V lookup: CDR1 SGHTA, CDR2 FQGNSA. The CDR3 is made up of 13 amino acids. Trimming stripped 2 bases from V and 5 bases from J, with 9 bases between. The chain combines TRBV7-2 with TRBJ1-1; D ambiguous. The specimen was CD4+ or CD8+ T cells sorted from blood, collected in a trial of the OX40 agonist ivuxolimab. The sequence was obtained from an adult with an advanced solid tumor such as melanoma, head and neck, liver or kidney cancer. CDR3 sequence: CASSLNKPTEAFF. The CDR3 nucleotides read TGTGCCAGCAGCTTAAACAAGCCAACTGAAGCTTTCTTT.